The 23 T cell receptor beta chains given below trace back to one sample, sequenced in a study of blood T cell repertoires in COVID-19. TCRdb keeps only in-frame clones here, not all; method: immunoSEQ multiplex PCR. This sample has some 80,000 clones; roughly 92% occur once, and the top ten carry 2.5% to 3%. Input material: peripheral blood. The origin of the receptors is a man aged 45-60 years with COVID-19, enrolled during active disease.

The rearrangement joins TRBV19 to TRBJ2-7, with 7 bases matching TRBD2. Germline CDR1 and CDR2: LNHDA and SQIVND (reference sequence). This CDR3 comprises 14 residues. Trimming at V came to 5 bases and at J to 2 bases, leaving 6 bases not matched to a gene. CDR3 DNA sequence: TGTGCCAGTAGTCGGCGGGAGTACCCCTACGAGCAGTACTTC. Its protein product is CASSRREYPYEQYF.

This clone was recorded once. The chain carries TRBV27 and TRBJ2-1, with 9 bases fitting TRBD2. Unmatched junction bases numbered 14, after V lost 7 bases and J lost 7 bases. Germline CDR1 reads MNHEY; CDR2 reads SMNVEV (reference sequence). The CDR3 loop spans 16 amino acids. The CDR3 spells CASTLAGTSYGNEQFF. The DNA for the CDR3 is TGTGCCAGCACTCTTGCCGGGACTAGCTACGGAAATGAGCAGTTCTTC.

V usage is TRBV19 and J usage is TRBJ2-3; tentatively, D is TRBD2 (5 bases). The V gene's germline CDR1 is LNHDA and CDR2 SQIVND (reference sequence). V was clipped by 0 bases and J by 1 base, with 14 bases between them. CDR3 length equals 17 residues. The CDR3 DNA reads TGTGCCAGTAGTATAGATCTATGGGAGTACGGCACAGATACGCAGTATTTT. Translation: CASSIDLWEYGTDTQYF.

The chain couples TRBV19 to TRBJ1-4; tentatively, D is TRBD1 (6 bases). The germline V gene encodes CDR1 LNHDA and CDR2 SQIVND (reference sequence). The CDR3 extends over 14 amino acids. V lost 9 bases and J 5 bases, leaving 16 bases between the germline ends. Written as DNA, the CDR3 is TGTGCCAGCCGAAACCGGGACAAGAATGAAAAACTGTTTTTT. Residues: CASRNRDKNEKLFF.

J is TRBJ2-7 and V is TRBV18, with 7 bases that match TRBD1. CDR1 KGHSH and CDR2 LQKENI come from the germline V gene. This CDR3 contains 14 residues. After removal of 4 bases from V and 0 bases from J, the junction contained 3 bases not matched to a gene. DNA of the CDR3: TGTGCCAGCTCACAAGGGGACAGCTCCTACGAGCAGTACGTC. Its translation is CASSQGDSSYEQYV.

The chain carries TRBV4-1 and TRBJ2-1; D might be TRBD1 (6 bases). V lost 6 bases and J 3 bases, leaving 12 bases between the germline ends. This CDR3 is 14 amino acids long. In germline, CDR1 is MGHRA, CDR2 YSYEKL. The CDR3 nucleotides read TGCGCCAGCAGACCCACAGGGTACTACAATGAGCAGTTCTTC. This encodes CASRPTGYYNEQFF.

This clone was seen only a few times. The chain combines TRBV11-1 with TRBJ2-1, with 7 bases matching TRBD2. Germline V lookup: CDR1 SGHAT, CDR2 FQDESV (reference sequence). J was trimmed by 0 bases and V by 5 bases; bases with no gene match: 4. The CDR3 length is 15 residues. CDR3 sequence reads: CASSTSVSSYNEQFF. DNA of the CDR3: TGTGCCAGCAGCACTAGCGTTAGCTCCTACAATGAGCAGTTCTTC.

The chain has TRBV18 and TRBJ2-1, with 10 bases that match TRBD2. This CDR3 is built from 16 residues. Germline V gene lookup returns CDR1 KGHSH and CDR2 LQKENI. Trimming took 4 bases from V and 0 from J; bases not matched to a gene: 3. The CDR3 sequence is CASSRLAGGSYNEQFF. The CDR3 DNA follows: TGTGCCAGCTCACGGTTAGCGGGAGGCTCCTACAATGAGCAGTTCTTC.

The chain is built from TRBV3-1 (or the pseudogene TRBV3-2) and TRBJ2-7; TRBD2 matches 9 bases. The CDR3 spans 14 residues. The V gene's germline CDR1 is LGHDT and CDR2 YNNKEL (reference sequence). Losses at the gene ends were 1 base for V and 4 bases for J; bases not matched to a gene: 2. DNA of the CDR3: TGTGCCAGCAGCCAAGGACTAGCGGCTTACGAGCAGTACGTC. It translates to CASSQGLAAYEQYV.

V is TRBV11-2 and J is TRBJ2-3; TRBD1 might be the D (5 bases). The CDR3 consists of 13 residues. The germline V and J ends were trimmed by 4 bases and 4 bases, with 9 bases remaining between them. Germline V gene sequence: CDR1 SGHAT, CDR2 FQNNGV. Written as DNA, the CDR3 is TGTGCCAGCAGCTCCCAGGGCGCAGATACGCAGTATTTT. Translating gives CASSSQGADTQYF.

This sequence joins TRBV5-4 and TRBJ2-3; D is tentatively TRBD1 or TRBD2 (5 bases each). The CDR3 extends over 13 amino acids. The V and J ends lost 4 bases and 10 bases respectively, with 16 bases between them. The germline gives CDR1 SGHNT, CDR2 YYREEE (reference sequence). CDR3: CASSLGERYAQYF. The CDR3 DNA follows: TGTGCCAGCAGCCTGGGGGAGCGATACGCGCAGTATTTT.

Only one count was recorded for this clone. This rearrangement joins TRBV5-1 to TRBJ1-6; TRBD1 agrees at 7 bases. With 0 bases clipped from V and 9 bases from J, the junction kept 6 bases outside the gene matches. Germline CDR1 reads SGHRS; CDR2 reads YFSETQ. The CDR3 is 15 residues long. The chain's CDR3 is CASSLGVEGASPLHF. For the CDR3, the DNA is TGCGCCAGCAGCTTGGGAGTCGAGGGGGCTTCACCCCTCCACTTT.

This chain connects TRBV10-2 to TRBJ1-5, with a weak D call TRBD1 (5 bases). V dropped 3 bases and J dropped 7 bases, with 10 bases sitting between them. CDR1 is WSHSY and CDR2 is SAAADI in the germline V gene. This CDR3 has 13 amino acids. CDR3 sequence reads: CASSDREDQPQHF. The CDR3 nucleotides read TGCGCCAGCAGTGACAGGGAGGACCAGCCCCAGCATTTT.

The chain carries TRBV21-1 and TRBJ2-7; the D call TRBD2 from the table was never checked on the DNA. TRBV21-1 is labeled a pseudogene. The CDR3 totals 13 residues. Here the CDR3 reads CASKTSGLNEQYV. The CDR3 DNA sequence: TGTGCCAGCAAGACTAGCGGGCTCAACGAGCAGTACGTC.

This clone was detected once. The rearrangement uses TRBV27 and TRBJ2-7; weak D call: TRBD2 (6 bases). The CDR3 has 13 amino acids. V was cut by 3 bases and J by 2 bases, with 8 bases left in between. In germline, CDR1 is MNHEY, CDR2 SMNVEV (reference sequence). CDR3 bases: TGTGCCAGCAGTTTGGCGGGACCCTACGAGCAGTACTTC. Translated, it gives CASSLAGPYEQYF.

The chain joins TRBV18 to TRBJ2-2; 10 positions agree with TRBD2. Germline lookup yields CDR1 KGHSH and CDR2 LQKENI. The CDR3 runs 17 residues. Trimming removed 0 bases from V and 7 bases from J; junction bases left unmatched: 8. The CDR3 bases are TGTGCCAGCTCACCACCGAATAGCGGGAGGTCTCACGGGGAGCTGTTTTTT. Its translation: CASSPPNSGRSHGELFF.

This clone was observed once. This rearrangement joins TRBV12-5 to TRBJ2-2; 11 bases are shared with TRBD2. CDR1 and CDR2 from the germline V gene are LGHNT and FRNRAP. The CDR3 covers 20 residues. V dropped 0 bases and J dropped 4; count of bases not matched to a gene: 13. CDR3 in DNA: TGTGCTAGTGGTTTGGTACCGCGGACTAGCGGGCGTCCGGGCACCGGGGAGCTGTTTTTT. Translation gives CASGLVPRTSGRPGTGELFF.

In DNA, the CDR3 is TGTGCCAGTACCTCAGGCGGGAGCATCTACGAGCAGTACGTC. Translated, it gives CASTSGGSIYEQYV. The chain joins TRBV6-5 to TRBJ2-7; 7 positions agree with TRBD2. This CDR3 is built from 14 residues. CDR1 is MNHEY, CDR2 SVGAGI, per germline. The junction had 11 bases not matched to a gene; V was cut back by 9 bases and J by 3 bases.

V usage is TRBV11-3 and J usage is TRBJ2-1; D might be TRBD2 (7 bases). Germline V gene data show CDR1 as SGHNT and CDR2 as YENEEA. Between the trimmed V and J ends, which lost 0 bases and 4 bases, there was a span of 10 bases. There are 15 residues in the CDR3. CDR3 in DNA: TGTGCCAGCAGCTTAGAGGGGGGGGCTTACAATGAGCAGTTCTTC. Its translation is CASSLEGGAYNEQFF.

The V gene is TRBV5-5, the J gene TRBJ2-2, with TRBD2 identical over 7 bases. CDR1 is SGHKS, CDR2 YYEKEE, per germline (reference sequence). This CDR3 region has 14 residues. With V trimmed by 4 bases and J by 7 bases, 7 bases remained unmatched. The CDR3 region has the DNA TGTGCCAGCAGCCGGGACGGGAGGATCGGGGAGCTGTTTTTT. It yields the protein CASSRDGRIGELFF.

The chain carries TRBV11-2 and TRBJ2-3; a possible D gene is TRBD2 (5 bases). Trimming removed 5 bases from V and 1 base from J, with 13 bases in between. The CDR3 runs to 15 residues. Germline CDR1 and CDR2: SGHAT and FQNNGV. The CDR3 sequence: CASSRGPSGTDTQYF. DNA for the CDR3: TGTGCCAGCAGCCGAGGGCCGTCTGGCACAGATACGCAGTATTTT.

CDR3 loop: CASSSPSSLGLAGRGLDNEQFF. As DNA, the CDR3 is TGTGCCAGCAGTTCTCCTTCCTCCCTTGGACTAGCGGGGAGGGGGTTGGACAATGAGCAGTTCTTC. The rearrangement uses TRBV28 and TRBJ2-1, with TRBD2 matching 12 bases. V lost 4 bases, J lost 5 bases, and 24 bases stayed unmatched. Germline V gives CDR1 MDHEN, CDR2 SYDVKM. The CDR3 is made up of 22 amino acids.

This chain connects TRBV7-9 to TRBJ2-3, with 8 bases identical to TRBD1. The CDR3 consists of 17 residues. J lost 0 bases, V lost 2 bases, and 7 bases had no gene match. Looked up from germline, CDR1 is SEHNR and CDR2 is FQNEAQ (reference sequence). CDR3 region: CASSLRVTGVSTDTQYF. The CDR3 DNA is TGTGCCAGCAGCTTAAGGGTGACAGGGGTGAGCACAGATACGCAGTATTTT.